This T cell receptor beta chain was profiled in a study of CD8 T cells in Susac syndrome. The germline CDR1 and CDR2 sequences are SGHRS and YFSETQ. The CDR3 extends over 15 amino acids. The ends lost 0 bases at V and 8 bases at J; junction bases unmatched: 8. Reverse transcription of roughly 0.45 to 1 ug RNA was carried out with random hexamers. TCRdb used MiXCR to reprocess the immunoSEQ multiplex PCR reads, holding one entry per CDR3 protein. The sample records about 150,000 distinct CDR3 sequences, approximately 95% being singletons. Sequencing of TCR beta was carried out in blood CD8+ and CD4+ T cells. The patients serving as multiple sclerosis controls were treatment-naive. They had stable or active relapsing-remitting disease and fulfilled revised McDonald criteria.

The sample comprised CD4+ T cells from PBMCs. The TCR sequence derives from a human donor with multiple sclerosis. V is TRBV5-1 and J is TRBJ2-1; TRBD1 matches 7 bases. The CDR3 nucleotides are TGCGCCAGCAGCTTGGCTCAGGGGGTTGCCGATGAGCAGTTCTTC. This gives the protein CASSLAQGVADEQFF.